The 26 T cell receptor beta chains in this list originate from one sample, sequenced in a study of beta chain features in type 1 diabetes. All of the isolated RNA was reverse transcribed, so expressed TCRB transcripts were sequenced. Assay used: immunoSEQ multiplex PCR; TCRdb lists only in-frame clones, some missing. The sample records tens of thousands of clones, approximately 53% being singletons. Sequences were obtained from stem cell memory CD4+ T cells from blood. The receptors here all came from a woman in her twenties or thirties in good health.

This clone was seen a handful of times. The rearrangement links TRBV7-9 to TRBJ2-3; 10 bases line up with TRBD2. After removal of 7 bases from V and 3 bases from J, the junction contained 1 base not matched to a gene. Germline CDR1 and CDR2: SEHNR and FQNEAQ (reference sequence). The CDR3 is made up of 13 amino acids. The CDR3 loop reads CASKTSGTDTQYF. DNA of the CDR3: TGTGCCAGCAAGACTAGCGGGACAGATACGCAGTATTTT.

The rearrangement links TRBV7-3 to TRBJ2-3, with D perhaps matching TRBD2 (5 bases). Trimming pared 1 base from V and 5 bases from J, leaving 10 bases between. CDR3 size: 14 residues. CDR1 SGHTA and CDR2 FQGTGA come from the germline V gene. In nucleotides, the CDR3 is TGTGCCAGCAGCTTAAGTCCCCGGGGAGATACGCAGTATTTT. Residues: CASSLSPRGDTQYF.

V is TRBV12-5 and J is TRBJ2-1; 8 bases line up with TRBD2. V lost 2 bases and J lost 0; bases outside the gene matches: 9. Germline values: CDR1 LGHNT, CDR2 FRNRAP. The CDR3 totals 18 residues. CDR3 in amino acids: CASGLSPGTRGSYNEQFF. The CDR3 DNA follows: TGTGCTAGTGGTTTGTCTCCCGGGACTAGGGGCTCCTACAATGAGCAGTTCTTC. Drawing the rest from reference TRBV12-5 and TRBJ2-1, the complete variable domain is DARVTQTPRHKVTEMGQEVTMRCQPILGHNTVFWYRQTMMQGLELLAYFRNRAPLDDSGMPKDRFSAEMPDATLATLKIQPSEPRDSAVYFCASGLSPGTRGSYNEQFFGPGTRLTVL.

The gene calls are TRBV7-9 and TRBJ2-1; perhaps TRBD1 as D (6 bases). CDR1 SEHNR and CDR2 FQNEAQ come from the germline V gene (reference sequence). This CDR3 is 13 amino acids long. V lost 3 bases to trimming and J lost 9 bases, with 12 bases between them. This chain's CDR3 is CASSFSGVREQFF. As DNA, the CDR3 is TGTGCCAGCAGCTTTTCAGGGGTACGTGAGCAGTTCTTC.

This clone turned up a few times. This chain links TRBV7-9 with TRBJ2-3; 8 nucleotides align to TRBD2. V shed 5 bases, J shed 5 bases, and the junction held 15 bases outside the gene matches. Germline V lookup: CDR1 SEHNR, CDR2 FQNEAQ (reference sequence). The CDR3 is made up of 17 amino acids. CDR3 in amino acids: CASSLPLGTRAGDTQYF. CDR3 DNA: TGTGCCAGCAGCCTACCCCTGGGGACTAGGGCTGGAGATACGCAGTATTTT.

The CDR3 DNA follows: TGTGCCAGCACCGCGGGACTAGCGGGAGTTGTGGAGACCCAGTACTTC. As protein: CASTAGLAGVVETQYF. The J gene is TRBJ2-5, the V gene TRBV28, with TRBD2 matching over 14 bases. CDR3 size: 16 residues. Germline V gene sequence: CDR1 MDHEN, CDR2 SYDVKM. Trimming removed 7 bases from V and 5 bases from J; junction bases left unmatched: 9.

This clone is categorized as medium-sized (0.01 to 0.1%). The chain uses TRBV7-3 and TRBJ2-3, with D possibly TRBD2 on 6 matching bases. Per the germline V gene, CDR1 is SGHTA and CDR2 is FQGTGA. This CDR3 comprises 15 residues. V lost 4 bases and J 1 base, leaving 12 bases between the germline ends. DNA for the CDR3: TGTGCCAGCAGCTCACGACTAGACGGCACAGATACGCAGTATTTT. Translation: CASSSRLDGTDTQYF.

There are a few counts of this clone. The J gene is TRBJ2-7, the V gene TRBV18; D is possibly TRBD1 (6 bases). Germline CDR1 is KGHSH and CDR2 is LQKENI. Trimming pared 0 bases from V and 7 bases from J, leaving 13 bases between. This CDR3 has 14 residues. The CDR3: CASSPPDSSWEQYF. The CDR3 DNA follows: TGTGCCAGCTCACCACCGGACAGTTCGTGGGAGCAGTACTTC.

The chain joins TRBV28 to TRBJ2-5; 12 bases fit TRBD1. TRBJ2-7 explains the end of the DNA better; the J call may be wrong. Germline values: CDR1 MDHEN, CDR2 SYDVKM. The CDR3 sequence is 15 residues long. The CDR3 region is CASSLPGQGAYEQYF. The CDR3 region has the DNA TGTGCCAGCAGTTTACCGGGACAGGGGGCTTACGAGCAGTACTTC.

CDR3 sequence reads: CASSGTSGSNTGELFF. CDR3 coding DNA: TGTGCCAGTAGTGGGACTAGCGGGAGCAACACCGGGGAGCTGTTTTTT. The chain employs TRBV19 and TRBJ2-2; 14 nucleotides agree with TRBD2. The length of the CDR3 is 16 residues. CDR1 LNHDA and CDR2 SQIVND come from the germline V gene (reference sequence). V shed 5 bases and J 2 bases; nucleotides not matched to a gene: 1.

This clone has only a few counts. This chain joins TRBV7-9 and TRBJ1-2; tentative D call: TRBD1 (5 bases). V gave up 5 bases and J gave up 5 bases, with 15 bases separating them. CDR1 and CDR2 from the germline V gene are SEHNR and FQNEAQ (reference sequence). This CDR3 contains 14 residues. The CDR3 region has the DNA TGTGCCAGCAGCCTACCGACAGTCGGGTATGGCTACACCTTC. Its translation: CASSLPTVGYGYTF.

The chain links TRBV7-2 to TRBJ2-3; the D gene is possibly TRBD2 (5 bases). The CDR3 has 15 amino acids. V was trimmed by 1 base and J by 6 bases, leaving 14 bases between them. From germline, CDR1 is SGHTA and CDR2 FQGNSA. CDR3 sequence reads: CASSLGRRPRDTQYF. The CDR3 nucleotides read TGTGCCAGCAGCTTAGGGCGGAGGCCGCGGGATACGCAGTATTTT.

This clone showed up just a few times. V is TRBV14 and J is TRBJ2-5, with D hard to call. V lost 6 bases, J lost 4 bases, and 12 bases lay in between. From germline, CDR1 is SGHDN and CDR2 FVKESK. There are 13 residues in the CDR3. CDR3 in DNA: TGTGCCAGCAGGTCCCGGTGGAGAGAGACCCAGTACTTC. Translating it yields CASRSRWRETQYF.

This chain links TRBV27 with TRBJ2-7; 7 nucleotides agree with TRBD1. CDR1 MNHEY and CDR2 SMNVEV come from the germline V gene (reference sequence). The CDR3 is 16 residues long. With V trimmed by 5 bases and J by 5 bases, 15 bases remained unmatched. The CDR3 DNA reads TGTGCCAGCAGTCCCCCGCCGACAGGGTTTCAGGACGAGCAGTACTTC. This sequence encodes CASSPPPTGFQDEQYF.

This clone occurred a few times. The chain recombines TRBV9 with TRBJ2-7; 9 positions match TRBD1. The CDR3 consists of 17 residues. CDR1 and CDR2 (germline): SGDLS, YYNGEE. V lost 2 bases and J lost 0; bases outside the gene matches: 9. The DNA for the CDR3 is TGTGCCAGCAGCGTGCATCTAAGGACAGGGGCCTCCTACGAGCAGTACTTC. It is translated as CASSVHLRTGASYEQYF.

This clone is a singleton in its sample. The rearrangement joins TRBV5-6 to TRBJ2-1, with D possibly being TRBD1 (6 bases). V was trimmed by 0 bases and J by 2 bases, leaving 12 bases between them. CDR3 length equals 16 residues. Germline CDR1 and CDR2: SGHDT and YYEEEE. DNA of the CDR3: TGTGCCAGCAGCTTGGCCCGCAGGGGCCCCTACAATGAGCAGTTCTTC. It codes for CASSLARRGPYNEQFF.

The V and J genes are TRBV5-1 and TRBJ1-3; 8 bases match TRBD1. This CDR3 has 16 residues. V shed 0 bases and J 0 bases; nucleotides not matched to a gene: 2. Per germline, CDR1 SGHRS and CDR2 YFSETQ. CDR3 sequence reads: CASSLATGGSGNTIYF. The DNA for the CDR3 is TGCGCCAGCAGCTTGGCAACAGGGGGCTCTGGAAACACCATATATTTT.

The genes are TRBV5-1 and TRBJ1-4; TRBD1 is a possible D gene (5 bases). CDR3 length: 16 amino acids. V lost 1 base and J 5 bases, leaving 15 bases between the germline ends. Germline CDR1 SGHRS, CDR2 YFSETQ. CDR3 coding DNA: TGCGCCAGCAGCTTGCAGGTGGGGGGGACGAATGAAAAACTGTTTTTT. Its translation: CASSLQVGGTNEKLFF.

The J gene is TRBJ2-6, the V gene TRBV18, with 7 bases matching TRBD1. Germline loops: CDR1 KGHSH, CDR2 LQKENI. This CDR3 contains 17 residues. V dropped 6 bases and J dropped 0; count of bases not matched to a gene: 8. This CDR3 reads CASSLSGGNSGANVLTF. Here the CDR3 DNA reads TGTGCCAGCTCTTTGTCAGGGGGTAACTCTGGGGCCAACGTCCTGACTTTC.

The chain carries TRBV19 and TRBJ2-7, with 9 bases that match TRBD2. Germline CDR1 and CDR2: LNHDA and SQIVND (reference sequence). The V segment lost 6 bases and the J segment 3 bases; nucleotides outside the gene matches: 12. The CDR3 has 16 residues. The CDR3 spells CASSSSGVAGVYEQYF. The CDR3 nucleotides read TGTGCCAGTAGCTCGTCCGGAGTAGCGGGAGTCTACGAGCAGTACTTC.

The chain joins TRBV5-1 to TRBJ2-7; TRBD2 might be the D (5 bases). CDR1 SGHRS and CDR2 YFSETQ come from the germline V gene. The CDR3 length is 13 residues. V gave up 3 bases and J gave up 0 bases, with 7 bases separating them. CDR3 coding DNA: TGCGCCAGCAGCTCGGGGAGCTCCTACGAGCAGTACTTC. Translation: CASSSGSSYEQYF.

V is TRBV7-6 and J is TRBJ2-5, with 8 positions matching TRBD1. The V gene end was trimmed by 5 bases and the J gene end by 1 base; junction bases not matched to a gene: 6. The CDR3 is 15 amino acids. CDR1 is SGHVS, CDR2 FNYEAQ, per germline. CDR3 nucleotides: TGTGCCAGCAGCCAGAGGACAGGGTTCCAAGAGACCCAGTACTTC. Translating it yields CASSQRTGFQETQYF.

V is TRBV7-9 and J is TRBJ1-1; perhaps TRBD1 as D (6 bases). Germline CDR1 SEHNR, CDR2 FQNEAQ (reference sequence). With 1 base removed from V and 4 bases from J, the gap between germline ends came to 10 bases. CDR3 size: 14 residues. CDR3 amino acids: CASSLGQGSTEAFF. CDR3 bases: TGTGCCAGCAGCTTAGGTCAGGGGAGCACTGAAGCTTTCTTT.

In its sample, this clone was seen a few times. The chain recombines TRBV6-4 with TRBJ1-1; TRBD1 matches 9 bases. V was pared by 5 bases and J by 4 bases, with 5 bases of the junction left unmatched. Germline loops: CDR1 MRHNA, CDR2 SNTAGT. CDR3 length: 14 residues. CDR3 sequence: CASSRTGDGTEAFF. DNA of the CDR3: TGTGCCAGCAGTAGGACAGGGGATGGCACTGAAGCTTTCTTT.

The chain joins TRBV7-2 to TRBJ2-7; 7 positions match TRBD2. The V segment lost 1 base and the J segment 2 bases; nucleotides outside the gene matches: 5. CDR3 length: 15 amino acids. Germline CDR1 and CDR2: SGHTA and FQGNSA. CDR3 nucleotides: TGTGCCAGCAGCTTAGTTGGCGGGAGCCCCTACGAGCAGTACTTC. Protein sequence: CASSLVGGSPYEQYF.

In its sample, this clone was seen once. The gene calls are TRBV13 and TRBJ2-3; 12 positions agree with TRBD2. Unmatched junction bases numbered 5, after V lost 5 bases and J lost 2 bases. Looked up from germline, CDR1 is PRHDT and CDR2 is FYEKMQ (reference sequence). CDR3 length: 16 residues. This CDR3 is CASSPRLAGVTDTQYF. The CDR3 DNA sequence: TGTGCCAGCAGCCCTCGACTAGCGGGAGTCACAGATACGCAGTATTTT.